Listed here are 15 T cell receptor beta chains from one sample, sequenced in a study of vaccination and CD4 T cells after COVID-19 (dated 2022 in TCRdb). Taken with the paper, the label for treatment or condition translates to: 10-day PBMC culture with coronavirus spike peptide pools or control peptides (ViraFEST assay). Library method: PCR. The instrument given in TCRdb is Illumina iSeq 100. DNA from cultured CD4+ T cells underwent TCR sequencing with the Oncomine TCR Beta short-read assay at the Johns Hopkins FTIC core. TCRdb took the public reads, trimmed them with fastp at Q25, ran MiXCR for clone calling and kept in-frame beta chains. Entries that share a CDR3 protein sequence are merged under the most common genes and DNA. The sample yields some 20,000 distinct CDR3 sequences; 60% were counted once. Of the sample, more than 8.5% falls within the top ten clones. No antigen has been identified for these receptors.

Sequencing used CD4+ T cells from blood, cultured in vitro, obtained after SARS-CoV-2 vaccination. Receptor source: a human donor who had recovered from COVID-19.

The chain is built from TRBV5-1 and TRBJ1-1, with 9 bases identical to TRBD1. The trim removed 4 bases at V and 5 bases at J, leaving 6 bases unmatched. The CDR3 covers 14 residues. Germline V gene data show CDR1 as SGHRS and CDR2 as YFSETQ. CDR3 region: CASSRQGDGTEAFF. As DNA, the CDR3 is TGCGCCAGCAGCAGACAGGGGGACGGGACTGAAGCTTTCTTT.

The chain employs TRBV6-1 and TRBJ2-2, with 7 bases matching TRBD2. Germline V gene data show CDR1 as MNHNS and CDR2 as SASEGT. Trimming at V came to 10 bases and at J to 1 base, leaving 9 bases not matched to a gene. This CDR3 spans 15 amino acids. The CDR3 nucleotides are TGTGCCACCCGGGGGGTGGGCCTGAACACCGGGGAGCTGTTTTTT. Amino acid sequence: CATRGVGLNTGELFF.

In this sample, this clonotype turned up a few times. The rearrangement uses TRBV6-1 and TRBJ1-2; perhaps TRBD1 as D (5 bases). V lost 5 bases, J lost 4 bases, and 14 bases lay in between. This CDR3 is 14 amino acids long. Germline V gene lookup returns CDR1 MNHNS and CDR2 SASEGT. CDR3 loop: CASSLKQDSYGYTF. CDR3 bases: TGTGCCAGCAGTCTGAAACAGGATTCCTATGGCTACACCTTC.

By sample share, this clonotype is large. The chain is built from TRBV7-2 and TRBJ2-5; no reliable D call. The germline gives CDR1 SGHTA, CDR2 FQGNSA. This CDR3 region has 14 residues. With 5 bases removed from V and 2 bases from J, the gap between germline ends came to 12 bases. The CDR3, as DNA: TGTGCCAGCAGCCCGCCAGGACGTCAAGAGACCCAGTACTTC. Translating gives CASSPPGRQETQYF.

This chain joins TRBV20-1 and TRBJ1-5; D is possibly TRBD1 (5 bases). Trimming cost V 6 bases and J 10 bases, with 19 bases left between them. The CDR3 is made up of 13 amino acids. Germline CDR1 DFQATT, CDR2 SNEGSKA (reference sequence). CDR3 DNA: TGCAGTGCCAGGCCGATTCGGGGGTCCCCCCAGCATTTT. Translating gives CSARPIRGSPQHF.

This chain connects TRBV9 to TRBJ2-5, with TRBD2 matching 14 bases. The CDR3 covers 18 residues. The J segment lost 4 bases and the V segment lost 0 bases, leaving 8 bases of the junction unmatched. Per germline, CDR1 SGDLS and CDR2 YYNGEE. As DNA, the CDR3 is TGTGCCAGCAGCGTAGGGACTAGCGGGAGGACCCACTTAGAGACCCAGTACTTC. It specifies CASSVGTSGRTHLETQYF.

The rearrangement links TRBV20-1 to TRBJ1-6; D uncertain. The CDR3 loop spans 14 amino acids. The germline V gene has CDR1 DFQATT and CDR2 SNEGSKA (reference sequence). V lost 0 bases, J lost 2 bases, and 5 bases lay in between. The CDR3 region has the DNA TGCAGTGCTAGAGAAACAGCCTATAATTCACCCCTCCACTTT. Its protein is CSARETAYNSPLHF.

This chain links TRBV30 with TRBJ1-5, with D perhaps TRBD1 (6 bases). Germline V gene data show CDR1 as GTSNPN and CDR2 as SVGIG (reference sequence). This CDR3 region has 14 residues. V was trimmed by 2 bases and J by 3 bases, leaving 11 bases between them. Written as DNA, the CDR3 is TGTGCCTGGAGTCCCGGGGGCTTCAATCAGCCCCAGCATTTT. Amino acids: CAWSPGGFNQPQHF.

The chain has TRBV6-1 and TRBJ1-5, with D tentatively TRBD1 (6 bases). The ends were cut back, 10 bases at V and 1 base at J, with 17 bases in the middle. The CDR3 is 15 residues long. Germline values: CDR1 MNHNS, CDR2 SASEGT. The CDR3 loop is CATSIEGGSNQPQHF. Here the CDR3 DNA reads TGTGCCACCTCCATTGAAGGGGGAAGCAATCAGCCCCAGCATTTT.

The gene calls are TRBV19 and TRBJ2-6; weak D call: TRBD1 (6 bases). Germline V gene lookup returns CDR1 LNHDA and CDR2 SQIVND (reference sequence). The CDR3 is 15 amino acids. Trimming left V 5 bases short and J 2 bases short, with 10 bases between. In DNA form, the CDR3 reads TGTGCCAGTAGTTCACAGGGAACTGGGGCCAACGTCCTGACTTTC. This translates into CASSSQGTGANVLTF.

The rearrangement uses TRBV9 and TRBJ1-2, with a tentative D call TRBD1 (6 bases). The CDR3 has 16 amino acids. The germline V and J ends were trimmed by 4 bases and 6 bases, with 22 bases remaining between them. Germline-derived CDR1 and CDR2 are SGDLS and YYNGEE. CDR3 residues: CASSNRDGTPANGYTF. The DNA for the CDR3 is TGTGCCAGCAGCAACCGCGACGGGACACCGGCTAATGGCTACACCTTC.

The CDR3 DNA follows: TGCAGCGTTGAGACAGGGACCGAGCAGTACTTC. Its protein is CSVETGTEQYF. V is TRBV29-1 and J is TRBJ2-7; 7 bases match TRBD1. This CDR3 comprises 11 residues. Germline trimming cut 3 bases from V and 6 bases from J; bases unmatched to any gene: 2. Looked up from germline, CDR1 is SQVTM and CDR2 is ANQGSEA.

J is TRBJ1-2 and V is TRBV5-1; no clear D. The germline V and J ends were trimmed by 5 bases and 14 bases, with 25 bases remaining between them. The germline V gene has CDR1 SGHRS and CDR2 YFSETQ. The CDR3 consists of 14 residues. In nucleotides, the CDR3 is TGCGCCAGCAGTCTCTCGGGGAATTGGGTGGGGTGGACCTTC. It encodes CASSLSGNWVGWTF.

V is TRBV11-2 and J is TRBJ2-2; no clear D gene. This CDR3 region has 15 residues. V lost 5 bases and J 3 bases, leaving 13 bases between the germline ends. Germline assignment: CDR1 SGHAT and CDR2 FQNNGV. The CDR3 DNA reads as TGTGCCAGCAGCCCCACCGGGCCTTACACCGGGGAGCTGTTTTTT. Amino acid sequence: CASSPTGPYTGELFF.

This clonotype showed up just a few times. The chain joins TRBV11-2 to TRBJ2-3; D is unresolved. Germline CDR1 SGHAT, CDR2 FQNNGV. There are 14 residues in the CDR3. Trimming shortened V by 5 bases and J by 3 bases, and 12 bases separated the two germline ends. The CDR3 DNA is TGTGCCAGCAGCCGTCTTATCAGAACAGATACGCAGTATTTT. It translates to CASSRLIRTDTQYF.